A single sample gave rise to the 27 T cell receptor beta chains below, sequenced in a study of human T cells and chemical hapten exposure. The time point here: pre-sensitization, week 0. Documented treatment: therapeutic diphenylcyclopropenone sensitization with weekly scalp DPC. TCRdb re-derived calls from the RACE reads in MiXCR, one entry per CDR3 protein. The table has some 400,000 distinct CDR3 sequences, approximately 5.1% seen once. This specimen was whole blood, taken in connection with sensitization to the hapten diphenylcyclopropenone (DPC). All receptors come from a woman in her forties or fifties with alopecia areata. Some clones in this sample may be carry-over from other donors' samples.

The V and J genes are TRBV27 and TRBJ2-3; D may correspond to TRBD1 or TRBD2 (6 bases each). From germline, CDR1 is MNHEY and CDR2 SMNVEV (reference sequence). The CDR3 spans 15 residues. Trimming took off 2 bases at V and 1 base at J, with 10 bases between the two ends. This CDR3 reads CASSLGGHGTDTQYF. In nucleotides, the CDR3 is TGTGCCAGCAGTTTAGGGGGGCATGGCACAGATACGCAGTATTTT.

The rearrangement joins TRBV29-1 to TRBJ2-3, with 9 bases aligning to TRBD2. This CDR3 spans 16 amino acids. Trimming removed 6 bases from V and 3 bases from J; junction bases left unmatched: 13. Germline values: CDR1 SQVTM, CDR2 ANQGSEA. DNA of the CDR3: TGCAGCGTGGTCCCTCGAGATAGCGGGAGTACAGATACGCAGTATTTT. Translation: CSVVPRDSGSTDTQYF.

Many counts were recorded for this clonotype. CDR3 sequence reads: CASSYLAGFYNEQFF. CDR3 nucleotide sequence: TGTGCCAGCAGCTACCTAGCGGGCTTCTACAATGAGCAGTTCTTC. The rearrangement links TRBV7-6 to TRBJ2-1; TRBD2 agrees at 8 bases. Looked up from germline, CDR1 is SGHVS and CDR2 is FNYEAQ. The J segment lost 3 bases and the V segment lost 4 bases, leaving 5 bases of the junction unmatched. This CDR3 is built from 15 residues.

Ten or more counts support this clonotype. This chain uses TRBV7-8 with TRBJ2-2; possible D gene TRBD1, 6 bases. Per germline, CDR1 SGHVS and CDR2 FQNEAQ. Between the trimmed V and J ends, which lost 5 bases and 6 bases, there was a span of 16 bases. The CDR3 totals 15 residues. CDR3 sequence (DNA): TGTGCCAGCAGCCCCGGACAGAGGTTCGCCGGGGAGCTGTTTTTT. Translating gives CASSPGQRFAGELFF.

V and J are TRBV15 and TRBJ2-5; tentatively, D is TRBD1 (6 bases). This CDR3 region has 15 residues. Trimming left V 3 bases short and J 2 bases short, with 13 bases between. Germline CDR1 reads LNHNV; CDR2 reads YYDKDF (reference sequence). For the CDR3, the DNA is TGTGCCACCAGCAGTGAGGGACACACACAAGAGACCCAGTACTTC. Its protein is CATSSEGHTQETQYF.

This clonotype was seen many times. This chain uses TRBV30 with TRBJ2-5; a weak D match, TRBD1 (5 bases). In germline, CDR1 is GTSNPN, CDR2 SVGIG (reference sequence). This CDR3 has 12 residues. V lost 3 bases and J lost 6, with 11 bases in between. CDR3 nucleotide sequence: TGTGCCTGGAGGACAGCAGCCAAGACCCAGTACTTC. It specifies CAWRTAAKTQYF.

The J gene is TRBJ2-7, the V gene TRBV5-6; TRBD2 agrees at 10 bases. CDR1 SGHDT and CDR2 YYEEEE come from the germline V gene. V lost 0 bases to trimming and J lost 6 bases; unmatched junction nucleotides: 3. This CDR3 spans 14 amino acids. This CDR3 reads CASSLALAGVEQYF. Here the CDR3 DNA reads TGTGCCAGCAGCTTGGCCCTAGCGGGAGTCGAGCAGTACTTC. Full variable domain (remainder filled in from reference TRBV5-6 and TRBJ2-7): DAGVTQSPTHLIKTRGQQVTLRCSPKSGHDTVSWYQQALGQGPQFIFQYYEEEERQRGNFPDRFSGHQFPNYSSELNVNALLLGDSALYLCASSLALAGVEQYFGPGTRLTVT.

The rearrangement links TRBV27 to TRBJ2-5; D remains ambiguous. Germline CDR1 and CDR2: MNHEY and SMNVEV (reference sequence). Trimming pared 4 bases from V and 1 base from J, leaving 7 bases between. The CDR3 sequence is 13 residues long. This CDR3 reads CASSYGPQETQYF. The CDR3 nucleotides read TGTGCCAGCAGTTACGGCCCCCAAGAGACCCAGTACTTC.

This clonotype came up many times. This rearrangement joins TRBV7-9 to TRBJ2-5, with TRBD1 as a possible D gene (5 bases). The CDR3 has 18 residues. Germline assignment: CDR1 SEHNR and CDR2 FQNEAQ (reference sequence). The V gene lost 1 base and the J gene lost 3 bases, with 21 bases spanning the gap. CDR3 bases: TGTGCCAGCAGCTTAGAAGTTATGGGGCGGCTCGTAGAAGAGACCCAGTACTTC. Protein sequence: CASSLEVMGRLVEETQYF.

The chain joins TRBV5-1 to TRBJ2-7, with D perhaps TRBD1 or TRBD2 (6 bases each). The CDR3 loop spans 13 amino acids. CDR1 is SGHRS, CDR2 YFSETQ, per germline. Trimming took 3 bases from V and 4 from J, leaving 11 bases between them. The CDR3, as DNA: TGCGCCAGCAGCTGGGGGGACATTTACGAGCAGTACTTC. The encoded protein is CASSWGDIYEQYF. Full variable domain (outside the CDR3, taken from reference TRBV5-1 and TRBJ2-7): KAGVTQTPRYLIKTRGQQVTLSCSPISGHRSVSWYQQTPGQGLQFLFEYFSETQRNKGNFPGRFSGRQFSNSRSEMNVSTLELGDSALYLCASSWGDIYEQYFGPGTRLTVT.

For the CDR3, the DNA is TGTGCCAGCAGCCAAGGGAGGAGCGGGCCCACAGATACGCAGTATTTT. Protein: CASSQGRSGPTDTQYF. This sequence joins TRBV7-3 and TRBJ2-3; maybe TRBD2 (6 bases). The CDR3 length is 16 residues. Germline loops: CDR1 SGHTA, CDR2 FQGTGA. V was cut by 5 bases and J by 2 bases, with 17 bases left in between. Full variable domain (outside the CDR3, taken from reference TRBV7-3 and TRBJ2-3): GAGVSQTPSNKVTEKGKYVELRCDPISGHTALYWYRQSLGQGPEFLIYFQGTGAADDSGLPNDRFFAVRPEGSVSTLKIQRTERGDSAVYLCASSQGRSGPTDTQYFGPGTRLTVL.

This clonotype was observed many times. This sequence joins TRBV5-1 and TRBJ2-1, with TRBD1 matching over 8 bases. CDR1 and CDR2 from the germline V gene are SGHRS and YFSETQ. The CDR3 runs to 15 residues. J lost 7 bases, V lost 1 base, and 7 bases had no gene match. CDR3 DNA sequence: TGCGCCAGCAGCTTGTTCGGACAGGGAGCGAATGAGCAGTTCTTC. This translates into CASSLFGQGANEQFF. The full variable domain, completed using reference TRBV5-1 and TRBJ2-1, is KAGVTQTPRYLIKTRGQQVTLSCSPISGHRSVSWYQQTPGQGLQFLFEYFSETQRNKGNFPGRFSGRQFSNSRSEMNVSTLELGDSALYLCASSLFGQGANEQFFGPGTRLTVL.

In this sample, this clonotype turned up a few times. The CDR3 loop is CSARPGQGNEQFF. The CDR3 DNA follows: TGCAGTGCCCGACCGGGACAGGGCAATGAGCAGTTCTTC. The gene calls are TRBV20-1 and TRBJ2-1; TRBD1 matches at 9 bases. Per the germline V gene, CDR1 is DFQATT and CDR2 is SNEGSKA (reference sequence). The ends lost 6 bases at V and 6 bases at J; junction bases unmatched: 6. The CDR3 loop spans 13 amino acids.

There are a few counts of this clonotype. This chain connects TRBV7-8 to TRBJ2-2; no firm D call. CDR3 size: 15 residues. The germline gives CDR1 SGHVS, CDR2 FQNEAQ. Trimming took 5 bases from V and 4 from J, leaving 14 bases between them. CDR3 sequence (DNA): TGTGCCAGCAGCCGAATCCCTTCCCGCACCGGGGAGCTGTTTTTT. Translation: CASSRIPSRTGELFF.

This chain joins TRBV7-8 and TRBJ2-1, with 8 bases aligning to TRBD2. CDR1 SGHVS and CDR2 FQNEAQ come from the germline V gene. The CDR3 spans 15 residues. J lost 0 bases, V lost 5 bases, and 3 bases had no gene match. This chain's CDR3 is CASSDGRGSYNEQFF. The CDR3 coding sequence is TGTGCCAGCAGCGACGGGAGGGGCTCCTACAATGAGCAGTTCTTC.

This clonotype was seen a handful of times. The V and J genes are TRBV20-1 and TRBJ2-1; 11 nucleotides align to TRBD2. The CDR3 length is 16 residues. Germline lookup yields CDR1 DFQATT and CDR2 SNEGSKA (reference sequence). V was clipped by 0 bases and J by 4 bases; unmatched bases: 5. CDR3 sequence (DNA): TGCAGTGCTAGAGACCCGGGACTAGCGGCATACAATGAGCAGTTCTTC. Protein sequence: CSARDPGLAAYNEQFF.

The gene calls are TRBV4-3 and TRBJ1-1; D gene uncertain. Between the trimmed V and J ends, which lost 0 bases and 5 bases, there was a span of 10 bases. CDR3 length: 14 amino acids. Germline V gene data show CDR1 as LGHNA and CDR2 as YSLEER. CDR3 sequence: CASSQDTGWTEAFF. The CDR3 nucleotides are TGCGCCAGCAGCCAAGATACGGGTTGGACTGAAGCTTTCTTT.

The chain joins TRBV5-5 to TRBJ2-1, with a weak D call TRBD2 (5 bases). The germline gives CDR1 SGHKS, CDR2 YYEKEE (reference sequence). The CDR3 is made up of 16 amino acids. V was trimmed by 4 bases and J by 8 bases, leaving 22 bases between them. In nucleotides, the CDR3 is TGTGCCAGCAGCCCCTCTAAGCGGCCCCCAGGCGATGAGCAGTTCTTC. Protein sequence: CASSPSKRPPGDEQFF.

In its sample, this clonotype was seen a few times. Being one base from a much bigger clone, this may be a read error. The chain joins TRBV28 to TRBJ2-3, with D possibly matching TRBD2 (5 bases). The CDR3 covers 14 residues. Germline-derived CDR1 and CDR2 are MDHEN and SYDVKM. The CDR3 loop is CASSLTSRSDTQFF. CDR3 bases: TGTGCCAGCAGTTTAACTAGTAGATCAGATACGCAGTTTTTT. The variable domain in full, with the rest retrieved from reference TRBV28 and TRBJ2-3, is DVKVTQSSRYLVKRTGEKVFLECVQDMDHENMFWYRQDPGLGLRLIYFSYDVKMKEKGDIPEGYSVSREKKERFSLILESASTNQTSMYLCASSLTSRSDTQFFGPGTRLTVL.

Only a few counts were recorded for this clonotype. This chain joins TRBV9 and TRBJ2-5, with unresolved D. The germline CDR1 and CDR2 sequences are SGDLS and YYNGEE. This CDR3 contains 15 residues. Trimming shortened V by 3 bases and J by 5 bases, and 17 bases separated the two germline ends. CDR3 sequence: CASSARTSRSETQYF. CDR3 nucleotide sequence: TGTGCCAGCAGCGCACGGACCTCCCGGTCCGAGACCCAGTACTTC. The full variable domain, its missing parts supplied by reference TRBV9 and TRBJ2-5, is DSGVTQTPKHLITATGQRVTLRCSPRSGDLSVYWYQQSLDQGLQFLIQYYNGEERAKGNILERFSAQQFPDLHSELNLSSLELGDSALYFCASSARTSRSETQYFGPGTRLLVL.

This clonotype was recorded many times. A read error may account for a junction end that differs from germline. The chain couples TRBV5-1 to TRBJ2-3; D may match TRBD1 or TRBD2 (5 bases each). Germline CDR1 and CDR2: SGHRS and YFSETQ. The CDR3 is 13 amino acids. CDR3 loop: CASSRDSTDTQYF. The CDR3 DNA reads TGTGCCAGCAGCCGGGACAGCACAGATACGCAGTATTTT.

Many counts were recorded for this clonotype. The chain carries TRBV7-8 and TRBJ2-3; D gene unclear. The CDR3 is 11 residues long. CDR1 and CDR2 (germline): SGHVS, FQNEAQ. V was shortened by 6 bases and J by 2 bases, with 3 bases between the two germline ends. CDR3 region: CASRHTDTQYF. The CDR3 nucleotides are TGTGCCAGCAGGCACACAGATACGCAGTATTTT.

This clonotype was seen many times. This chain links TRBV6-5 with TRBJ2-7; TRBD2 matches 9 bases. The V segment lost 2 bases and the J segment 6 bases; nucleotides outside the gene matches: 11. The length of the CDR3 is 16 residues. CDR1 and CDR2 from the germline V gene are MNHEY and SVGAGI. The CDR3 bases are TGTGCCAGCAGTTACCCCCCAGCGGGAGGAAAGACCGAGCAGTACTTC. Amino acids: CASSYPPAGGKTEQYF.

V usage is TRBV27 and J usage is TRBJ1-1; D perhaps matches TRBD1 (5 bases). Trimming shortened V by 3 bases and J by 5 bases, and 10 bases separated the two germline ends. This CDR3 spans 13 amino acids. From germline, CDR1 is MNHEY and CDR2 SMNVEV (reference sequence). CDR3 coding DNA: TGTGCCAGCAGTTTTTACAGGCAAACTGAAGCTTTCTTT. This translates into CASSFYRQTEAFF.

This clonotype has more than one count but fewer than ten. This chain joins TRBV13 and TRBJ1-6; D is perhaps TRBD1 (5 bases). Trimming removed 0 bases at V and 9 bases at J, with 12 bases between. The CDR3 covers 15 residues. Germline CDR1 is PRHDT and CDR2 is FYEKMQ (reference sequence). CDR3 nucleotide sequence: TGTGCCAGCAGCTTAGGGGCAGGGAGTGTTTCACCCCTCCACTTT. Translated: CASSLGAGSVSPLHF.

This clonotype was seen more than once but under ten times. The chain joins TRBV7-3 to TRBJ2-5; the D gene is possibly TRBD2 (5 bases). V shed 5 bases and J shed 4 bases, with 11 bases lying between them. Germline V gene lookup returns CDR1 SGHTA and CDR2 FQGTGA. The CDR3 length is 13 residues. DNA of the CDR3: TGTGCCAGCAGCCCCGGGGATCCAGAGACCCAGTACTTC. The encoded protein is CASSPGDPETQYF.

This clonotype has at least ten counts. The CDR3 here is CAISEGREASYEQYF. In DNA, the CDR3 is TGTGCCATCAGTGAGGGGCGGGAGGCCTCCTACGAGCAGTACTTC. This rearrangement joins TRBV10-3 to TRBJ2-7, with TRBD2 identical over 8 bases. The CDR3 runs 15 residues. Per the germline V gene, CDR1 is ENHRY and CDR2 is SYGVKD. Trimming removed 2 bases from V and 0 bases from J; junction bases left unmatched: 3.